This TCR beta chain was observed in a study of blood T cell repertoires in COVID-19. Sequencing used immunoSEQ multiplex PCR; TCRdb keeps in-frame clones, though not all of them. Of 200,000 to 300,000 clones in the sample, around four fifths were seen once. This clonotype was sampled from a man in his sixties with acute or convalescent COVID-19. The sequencing sample was made of peripheral blood.

Here the CDR3 DNA reads TGTGCCAGCAGCCCCCCAGGAACACGGGAAAAACTGTTTTTT. It codes for CASSPPGTREKLFF. V and J are TRBV7-2 and TRBJ1-4; D unclear. This CDR3 has 14 residues. Germline V gene sequence: CDR1 SGHTA, CDR2 FQGNSA. Trimming left V 5 bases short and J 8 bases short, with 15 bases between.